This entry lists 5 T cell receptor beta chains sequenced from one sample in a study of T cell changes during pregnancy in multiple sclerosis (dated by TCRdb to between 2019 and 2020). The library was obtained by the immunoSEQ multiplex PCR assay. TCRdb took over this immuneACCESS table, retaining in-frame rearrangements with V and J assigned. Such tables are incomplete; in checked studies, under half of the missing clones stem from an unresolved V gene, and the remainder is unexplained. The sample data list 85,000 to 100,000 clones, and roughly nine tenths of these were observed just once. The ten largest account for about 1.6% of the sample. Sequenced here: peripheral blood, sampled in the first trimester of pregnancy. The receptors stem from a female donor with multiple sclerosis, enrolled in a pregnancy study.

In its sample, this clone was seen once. The CDR3 DNA reads as TGTGCCAGCAGCTTAGGCCCTCGCGGAACTACCTACGAGCAGTACTTC. The encoded protein is CASSLGPRGTTYEQYF. This chain joins TRBV13 and TRBJ2-7, with no clear D. The germline gives CDR1 PRHDT, CDR2 FYEKMQ (reference sequence). This CDR3 comprises 16 residues. With 0 bases removed from V and 2 bases from J, the gap between germline ends came to 14 bases. Full variable domain (remainder filled in from reference TRBV13 and TRBJ2-7): AAGVIQSPRHLIKEKRETATLKCYPIPRHDTVYWYQQGPGQDPQFLISFYEKMQSDKGSIPDRFSAQQFSDYHSELNMSSLELGDSALYFCASSLGPRGTTYEQYFGPGTRLTVT.

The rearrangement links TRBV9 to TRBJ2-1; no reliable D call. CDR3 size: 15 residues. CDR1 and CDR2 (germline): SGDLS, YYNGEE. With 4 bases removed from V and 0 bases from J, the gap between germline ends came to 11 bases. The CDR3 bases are TGTGCCAGCAGCCTAGACTGGAGCTCCTACAATGAGCAGTTCTTC. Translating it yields CASSLDWSSYNEQFF.

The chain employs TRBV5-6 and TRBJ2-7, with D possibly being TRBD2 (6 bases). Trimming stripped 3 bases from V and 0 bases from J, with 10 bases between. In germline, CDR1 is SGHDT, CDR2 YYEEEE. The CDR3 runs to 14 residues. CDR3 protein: CASSSTGSSYEQYF. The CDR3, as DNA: TGTGCCAGCAGCTCGACCGGGAGCTCCTACGAGCAGTACTTC. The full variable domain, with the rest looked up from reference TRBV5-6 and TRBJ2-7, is DAGVTQSPTHLIKTRGQQVTLRCSPKSGHDTVSWYQQALGQGPQFIFQYYEEEERQRGNFPDRFSGHQFPNYSSELNVNALLLGDSALYLCASSSTGSSYEQYFGPGTRLTVT.

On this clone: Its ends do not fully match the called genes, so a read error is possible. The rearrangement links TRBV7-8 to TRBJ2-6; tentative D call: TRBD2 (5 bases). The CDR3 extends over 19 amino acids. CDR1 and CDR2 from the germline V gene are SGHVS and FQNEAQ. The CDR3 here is CASTLMRIAQSSGANVLTF. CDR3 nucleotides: TGTGCCAGCACCTTAATGAGGATAGCGCAATCTTCTGGGGCCAACGTCCTGACTTTC.

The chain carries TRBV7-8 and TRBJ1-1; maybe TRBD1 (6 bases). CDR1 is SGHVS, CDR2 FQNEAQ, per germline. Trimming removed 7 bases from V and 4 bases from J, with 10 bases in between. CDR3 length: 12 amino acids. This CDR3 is CASTTGFTEAFF. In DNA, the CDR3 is TGTGCCAGCACCACAGGGTTCACTGAAGCTTTCTTT. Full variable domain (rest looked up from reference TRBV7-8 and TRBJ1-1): GAGVSQSPRYKVAKRGQDVALRCDPISGHVSLFWYQQALGQGPEFLTYFQNEAQLDKSGLPSDRFFAERPEGSVSTLKIQRTQQEDSAVYLCASTTGFTEAFFGQGTRLTVV.